These 10 T cell receptor beta chains share one sample of origin, sequenced in a study of technical replicates of blood from several donors (TCRdb year 2017). Library construction relied on the immunoSEQ multiplex PCR assay. Here the immuneACCESS table is served through TCRdb, limited to in-frame sequences with V and J called. Missing clones are a known gap in these copies; in checked studies unresolved V genes cover under half, and the rest lacks a known reason. The sample yields around 58,000 clones; around 86% were counted once. The ten largest clones add up to 4.5% to 5.5% of the sample. The sequenced sample consisted of PBMCs. These receptors were obtained from a human donor in good health. Some clones in this sample may be carry-over from other donors' samples.

This clone showed up just a few times. The chain has TRBV5-1 and TRBJ2-1; 9 bases agree with TRBD2. There are 14 residues in the CDR3. Germline assignment: CDR1 SGHRS and CDR2 YFSETQ. Losses at the gene ends were 6 bases for V and 8 bases for J; bases not matched to a gene: 9. CDR3: CASTLAGGIDEQFF. CDR3 coding DNA: TGCGCCAGCACCCTCGCGGGAGGGATTGATGAGCAGTTCTTC.

The chain is built from TRBV4-1 and TRBJ2-1, with 13 positions matching TRBD2. Germline V gives CDR1 MGHRA, CDR2 YSYEKL. The CDR3 has 16 residues. V shed 4 bases and J 2 bases; nucleotides not matched to a gene: 2. CDR3 sequence: CASSPGLAGAYNEQFF. As DNA, the CDR3 is TGCGCCAGCAGCCCTGGACTAGCGGGGGCCTACAATGAGCAGTTCTTC.

The chain combines TRBV5-1 with TRBJ2-7, with 7 bases matching TRBD2. CDR3 length: 15 amino acids. The junction had 7 bases not matched to a gene; V was cut back by 2 bases and J by 2 bases. Germline CDR1 is SGHRS and CDR2 is YFSETQ. CDR3 sequence (DNA): TGCGCCAGCAGCTTAGCCGGGGGGTTAACCTACGAGCAGTACTTC. Protein sequence: CASSLAGGLTYEQYF.

This chain links TRBV11-1 with TRBJ2-7, with D maybe TRBD2 (5 bases). Germline CDR1 reads SGHAT; CDR2 reads FQDESV (reference sequence). With 3 bases removed from V and 0 bases from J, the gap between germline ends came to 9 bases. The CDR3 length is 14 residues. This chain's CDR3 is CASSFVGASYEQYF. The CDR3 DNA reads TGTGCCAGCAGCTTCGTGGGAGCCTCCTACGAGCAGTACTTC.

The CDR3 is CASSLGSTGAGNTEAFF. In DNA form, the CDR3 reads TGCGCCAGCAGCTTGGGTTCGACAGGCGCGGGGAACACTGAAGCTTTCTTT. The genes are TRBV5-1 and TRBJ1-1; weak D call: TRBD1 (6 bases). This CDR3 comprises 17 residues. Germline CDR1 SGHRS, CDR2 YFSETQ. V dropped 0 bases and J dropped 1 base, with 16 bases sitting between them.

The chain couples TRBV5-1 to TRBJ2-3; D remains unclear. The V end lost 4 bases, the J end lost 6 bases, and 9 bases lay between the germline ends. CDR1 and CDR2 from the germline V gene are SGHRS and YFSETQ. The CDR3 loop spans 12 amino acids. CDR3 coding DNA: TGCGCCAGCAGCGCCAGTATGGATACGCAGTATTTT. Translated: CASSASMDTQYF.

About this clone: This specimen includes other DNA sequences encoding the same CDR3. CDR3 residues: CASSPTGGNNQPQHF. The CDR3, as DNA: TGTGCCAGCTCCCCGACAGGGGGCAACAATCAGCCCCAGCATTTT. This chain links TRBV18 with TRBJ1-5; TRBD1 agrees at 10 bases. The CDR3 sequence is 15 residues long. Germline trimming cut 6 bases from V and 3 bases from J; bases unmatched to any gene: 5. Per the germline V gene, CDR1 is KGHSH and CDR2 is LQKENI.

V and J are TRBV6-1 and TRBJ2-7; 8 bases map to TRBD1. V dropped 6 bases and J dropped 4; count of bases not matched to a gene: 8. Germline CDR1 is MNHNS and CDR2 is SASEGT. This CDR3 is built from 14 residues. CDR3 nucleotides: TGTGCCAGCAGGCAGTCCGGGACAGGATACGAGCAGTACTTC. Encoded protein: CASRQSGTGYEQYF.

This clone occurred a few times. The chain recombines TRBV2 with TRBJ2-7, with TRBD1 identical over 7 bases. Germline-derived CDR1 and CDR2 are SNHLY and FYNNEI. V was pared by 1 base and J by 3 bases, with 9 bases of the junction left unmatched. The CDR3 is 16 amino acids. The CDR3 DNA reads as TGTGCCAGCAGTGAAGTTTCGACAGGGAATCTCTACGAGCAGTACTTC. Its protein is CASSEVSTGNLYEQYF.

This clone appeared a few times. J is TRBJ1-6 and V is TRBV19, with 8 positions matching TRBD1. Germline V lookup: CDR1 LNHDA, CDR2 SQIVND (reference sequence). Losses at the gene ends were 4 bases for V and 7 bases for J; bases not matched to a gene: 6. CDR3 length: 15 residues. CDR3 bases: TGTGCCAGTAGTACGGACAGGGTTCGGAATTCACCCCTCCACTTT. Translated: CASSTDRVRNSPLHF. The full variable domain, completed using reference TRBV19 and TRBJ1-6, is DGGITQSPKYLFRKEGQNVTLSCEQNLNHDAMYWYRQDPGQGLRLIYYSQIVNDFQKGDIAEGYSVSREKKESFPLTVTSAQKNPTAFYLCASSTDRVRNSPLHFGNGTRLTVT.